This paragraph covers one T cell receptor beta chain sequence. This clone's antigen is unknown. No quality values exist for individual bases; no much larger clone is one base distant. V was cut back by 2 bases and J by 0 bases, leaving a gap of 13 bases between them. CDR1 and CDR2, looked up from the germline V gene, are MGHDK and SYGVNS. The CDR3 has 16 amino acids, counting the end cysteine and phenylalanine. Only CDR3 DNA remains: 48 bases, in frame from the first base. This sample is part of a study of T cell changes during pregnancy in multiple sclerosis (dated by TCRdb to 2018 to 2020). About the investigation overall: The study looked at changes in the T cell repertoire across pregnancy in women with multiple sclerosis.

The receptor library was made with the immunoSEQ multiplex PCR assay. TCRdb obtained this table from immuneACCESS and retained in-frame rearrangements with V and J assigned. These tables miss some clones; where compared with another copy, unresolved V genes account for less than half of the shortfall, and the remainder is unexplained. Across this sample there are under 70,000 clones, with 85% to 95% seen only once. The ten largest clones add up to roughly 0.3% of the sample. The sample here was CD4+ T cells from peripheral blood mononuclear cells, taken after pregnancy. The receptor chain draws on TRBV25-1 and TRBJ1-2; the best D guess is TRBD1, with 6 bases matching. This TCR came from a female donor with multiple sclerosis, enrolled in a pregnancy study. This receptor carries the CDR3 CASSEGGADANYGYTF. The DNA sequence reads TGTGCCAGCAGTGAAGGGGGGGCAGACGCTAACTATGGCTACACCTTC.